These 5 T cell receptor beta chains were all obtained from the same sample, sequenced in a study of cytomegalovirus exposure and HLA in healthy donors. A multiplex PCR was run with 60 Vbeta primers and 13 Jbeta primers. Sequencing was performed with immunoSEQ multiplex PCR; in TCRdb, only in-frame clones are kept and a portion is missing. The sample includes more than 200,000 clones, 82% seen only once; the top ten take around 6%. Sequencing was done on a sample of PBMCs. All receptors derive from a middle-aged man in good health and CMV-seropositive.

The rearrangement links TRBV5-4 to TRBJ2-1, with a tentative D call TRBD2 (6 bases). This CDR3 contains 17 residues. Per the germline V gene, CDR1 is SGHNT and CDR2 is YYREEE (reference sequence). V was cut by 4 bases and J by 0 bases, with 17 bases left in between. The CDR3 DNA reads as TGTGCCAGCAGCCAGGGACTCCCCCGAGGCTCCTACAATGAGCAGTTCTTC. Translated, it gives CASSQGLPRGSYNEQFF. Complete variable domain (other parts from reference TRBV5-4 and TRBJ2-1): ETGVTQSPTHLIKTRGQQVTLRCSSQSGHNTVSWYQQALGQGPQFIFQYYREEENGRGNFPPRFSGLQFPNYSSELNVNALELDDSALYLCASSQGLPRGSYNEQFFGPGTRLTVL.

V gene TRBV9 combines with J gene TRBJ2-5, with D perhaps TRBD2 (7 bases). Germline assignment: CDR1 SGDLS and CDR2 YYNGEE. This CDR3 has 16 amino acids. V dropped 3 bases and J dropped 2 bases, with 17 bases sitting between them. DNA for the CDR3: TGTGCCAGCAGCGACTATAGGGGGGGGTTTCAAGAGACCCAGTACTTC. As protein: CASSDYRGGFQETQYF. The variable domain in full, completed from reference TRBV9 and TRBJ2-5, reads DSGVTQTPKHLITATGQRVTLRCSPRSGDLSVYWYQQSLDQGLQFLIQYYNGEERAKGNILERFSAQQFPDLHSELNLSSLELGDSALYFCASSDYRGGFQETQYFGPGTRLLVL.

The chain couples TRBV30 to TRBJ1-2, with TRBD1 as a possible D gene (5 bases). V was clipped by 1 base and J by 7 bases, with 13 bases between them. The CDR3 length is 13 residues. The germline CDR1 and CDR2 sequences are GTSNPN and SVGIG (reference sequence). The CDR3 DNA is TGTGCCTGGAGTGACAGGCCTCCGGGTGGCTACACCTTC. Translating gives CAWSDRPPGGYTF.

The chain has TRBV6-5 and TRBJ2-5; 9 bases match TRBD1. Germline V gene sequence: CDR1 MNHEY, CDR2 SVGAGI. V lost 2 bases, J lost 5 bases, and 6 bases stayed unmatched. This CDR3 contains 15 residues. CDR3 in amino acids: CASSYRGQGTETQYF. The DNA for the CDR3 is TGTGCCAGCAGTTACCGGGGACAGGGAACGGAGACCCAGTACTTC.

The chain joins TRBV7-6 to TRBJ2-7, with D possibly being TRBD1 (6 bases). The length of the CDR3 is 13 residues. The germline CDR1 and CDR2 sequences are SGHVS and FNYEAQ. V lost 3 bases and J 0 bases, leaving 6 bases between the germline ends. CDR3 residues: CASSLGHSYEQYF. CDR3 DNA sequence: TGTGCCAGCAGCTTGGGACACTCCTACGAGCAGTACTTC.